This T cell receptor (beta chain) emerged from a study of OX40 agonist ivuxolimab in advanced cancers. Overall study context: Partial responses were achieved by three patients, of whom one had hepatocellular carcinoma and two had cutaneous melanoma.

The V and J ends lost 2 bases and 3 bases respectively, with 8 bases between them. The CDR3 covers 13 residues. Germline CDR1 is MNHEY and CDR2 is SVGAGI. Produced via immunoSEQ multiplex PCR; TCRdb's table is partial and in-frame only. The sample contains approximately 81,000 clones, approximately 81% of which appear only once. Broader study findings: At 0.1 to 3.0 mg/kg, CD4+ and CD8+ blood T cells expanded clonally by week 6.

Concerning this clone: What it binds is unknown.

The sequence derives from an adult with an advanced solid tumor such as melanoma, head and neck, liver or kidney cancer. The chain joins TRBV6-5 to TRBJ2-7; D is unresolved. The specimen comprised CD4+ or CD8+ T cells sorted from blood, sampled in a trial of the OX40 agonist ivuxolimab. This CDR3 is CASSYRRSYEQYF. The CDR3 bases are TGTGCCAGCAGTTACCGGCGGAGCTACGAGCAGTACTTC.